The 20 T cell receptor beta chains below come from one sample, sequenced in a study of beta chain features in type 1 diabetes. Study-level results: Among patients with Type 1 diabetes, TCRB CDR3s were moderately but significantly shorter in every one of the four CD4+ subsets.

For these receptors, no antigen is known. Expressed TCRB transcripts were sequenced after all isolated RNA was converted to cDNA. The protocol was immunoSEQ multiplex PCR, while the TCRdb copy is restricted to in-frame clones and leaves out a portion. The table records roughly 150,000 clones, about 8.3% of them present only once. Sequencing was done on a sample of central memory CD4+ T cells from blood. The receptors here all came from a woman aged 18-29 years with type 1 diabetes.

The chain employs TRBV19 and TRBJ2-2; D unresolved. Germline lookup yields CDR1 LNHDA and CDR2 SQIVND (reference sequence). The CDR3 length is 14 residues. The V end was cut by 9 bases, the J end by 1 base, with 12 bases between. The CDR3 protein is CASRVSLNTGELFF. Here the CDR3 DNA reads TGTGCCAGCCGGGTCTCACTGAACACCGGGGAGCTGTTTTTT.

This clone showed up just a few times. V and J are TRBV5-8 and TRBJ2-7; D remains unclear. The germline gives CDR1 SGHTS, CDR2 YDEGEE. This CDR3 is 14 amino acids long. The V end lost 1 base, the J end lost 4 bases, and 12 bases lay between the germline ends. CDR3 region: CASSLRGGYYEQYF. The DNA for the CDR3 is TGTGCCAGCAGCTTGCGTGGCGGATATTACGAGCAGTACTTC.

CDR3: CASSYGLQFAAAKETQYF. Written as DNA, the CDR3 is TGTGCCAGCAGCTACGGTCTCCAGTTTGCAGCGGCAAAGGAGACCCAGTACTTC. The V and J genes are TRBV5-6 and TRBJ2-5, with TRBD2 as a possible D gene (5 bases). This CDR3 comprises 18 residues. CDR1 and CDR2 (germline): SGHDT, YYEEEE. V lost 3 bases, J lost 5 bases, and 26 bases lay in between.

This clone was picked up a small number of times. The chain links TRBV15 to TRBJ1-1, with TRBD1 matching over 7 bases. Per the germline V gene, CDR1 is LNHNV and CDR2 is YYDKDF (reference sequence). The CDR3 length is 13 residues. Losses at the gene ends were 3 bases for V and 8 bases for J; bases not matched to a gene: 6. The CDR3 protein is CATSRSGQTEAFF. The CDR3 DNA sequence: TGTGCCACCAGCAGGTCGGGACAGACGGAAGCTTTCTTT.

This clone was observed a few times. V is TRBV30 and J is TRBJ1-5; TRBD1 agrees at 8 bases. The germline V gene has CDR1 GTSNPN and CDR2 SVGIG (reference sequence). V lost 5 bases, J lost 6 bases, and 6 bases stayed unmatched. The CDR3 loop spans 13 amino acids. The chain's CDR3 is CAWETGEGQPQHF. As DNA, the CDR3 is TGTGCCTGGGAGACAGGGGAGGGTCAGCCCCAGCATTTT. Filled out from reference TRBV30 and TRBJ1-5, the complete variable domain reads SQTIHQWPATLVQPVGSPLSLECTVEGTSNPNLYWYRQAAGRGLQLLFYSVGIGQISSEVPQNLSASRPQDRQFILSSKKLLLSDSGFYLCAWETGEGQPQHFGDGTRLSIL.

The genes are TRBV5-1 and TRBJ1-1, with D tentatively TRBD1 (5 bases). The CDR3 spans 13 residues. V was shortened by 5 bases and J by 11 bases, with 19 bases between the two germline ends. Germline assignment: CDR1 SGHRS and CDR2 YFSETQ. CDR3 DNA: TGCGCCAGCAGAATGGAACAGGTCGGCAGGGCTTTCTTT. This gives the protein CASRMEQVGRAFF.

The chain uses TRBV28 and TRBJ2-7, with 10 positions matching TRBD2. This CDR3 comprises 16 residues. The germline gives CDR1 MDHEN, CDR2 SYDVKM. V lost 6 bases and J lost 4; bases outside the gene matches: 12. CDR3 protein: CASRKTLAGVFYEQYF. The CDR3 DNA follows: TGTGCCAGCAGAAAAACGCTAGCGGGAGTCTTTTACGAGCAGTACTTC.

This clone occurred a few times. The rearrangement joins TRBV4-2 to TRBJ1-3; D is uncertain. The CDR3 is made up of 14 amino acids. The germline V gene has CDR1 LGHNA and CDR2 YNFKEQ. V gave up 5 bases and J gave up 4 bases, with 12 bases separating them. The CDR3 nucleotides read TGTGCCAGCAGCTCACCGGGGTCCGGAAACACCATATATTTT. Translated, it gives CASSSPGSGNTIYF.

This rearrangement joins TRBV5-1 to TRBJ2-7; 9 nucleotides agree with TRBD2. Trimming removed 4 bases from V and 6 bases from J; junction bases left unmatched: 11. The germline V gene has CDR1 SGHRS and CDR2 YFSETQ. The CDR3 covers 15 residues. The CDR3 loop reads CASSRTIAGEGEQYF. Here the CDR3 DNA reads TGCGCCAGCAGCCGAACTATAGCGGGAGAGGGCGAGCAGTACTTC.

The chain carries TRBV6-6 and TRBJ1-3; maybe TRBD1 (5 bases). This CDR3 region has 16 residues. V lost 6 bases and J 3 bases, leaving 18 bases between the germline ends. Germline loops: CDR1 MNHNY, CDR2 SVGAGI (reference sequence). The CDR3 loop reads CASRPGRGFDGNTIYF. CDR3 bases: TGTGCCAGCAGACCGGGACGGGGGTTTGATGGAAACACCATATATTTT.

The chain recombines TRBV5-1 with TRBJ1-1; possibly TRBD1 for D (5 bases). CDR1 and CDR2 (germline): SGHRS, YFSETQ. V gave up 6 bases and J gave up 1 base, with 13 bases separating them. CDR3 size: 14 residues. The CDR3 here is CASTIGGTNTEAFF. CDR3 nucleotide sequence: TGCGCCAGCACCATCGGGGGGACGAACACTGAAGCTTTCTTT.

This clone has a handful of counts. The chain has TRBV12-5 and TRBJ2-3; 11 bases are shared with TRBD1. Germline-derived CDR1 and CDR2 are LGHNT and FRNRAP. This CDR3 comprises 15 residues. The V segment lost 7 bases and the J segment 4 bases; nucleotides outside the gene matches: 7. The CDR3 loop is CASARDRGRADTQYF. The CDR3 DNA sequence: TGTGCTAGTGCCAGGGACAGGGGGAGGGCAGATACGCAGTATTTT.

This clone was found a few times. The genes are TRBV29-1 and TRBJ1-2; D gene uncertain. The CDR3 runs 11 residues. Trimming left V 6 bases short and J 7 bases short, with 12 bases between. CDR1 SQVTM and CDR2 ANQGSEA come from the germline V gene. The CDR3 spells CSVTRTGGYTF. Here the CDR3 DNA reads TGCAGCGTCACTCGGACTGGTGGCTACACCTTC.

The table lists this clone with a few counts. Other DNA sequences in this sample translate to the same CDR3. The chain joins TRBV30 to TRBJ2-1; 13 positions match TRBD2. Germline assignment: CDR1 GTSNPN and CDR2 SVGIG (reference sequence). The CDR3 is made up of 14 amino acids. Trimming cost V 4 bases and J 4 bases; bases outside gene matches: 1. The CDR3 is CAWTGLAGYNEQFF. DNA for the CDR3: TGTGCCTGGACGGGACTAGCGGGATACAATGAGCAGTTCTTC. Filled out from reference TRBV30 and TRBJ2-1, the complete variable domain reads SQTIHQWPATLVQPVGSPLSLECTVEGTSNPNLYWYRQAAGRGLQLLFYSVGIGQISSEVPQNLSASRPQDRQFILSSKKLLLSDSGFYLCAWTGLAGYNEQFFGPGTRLTVL.

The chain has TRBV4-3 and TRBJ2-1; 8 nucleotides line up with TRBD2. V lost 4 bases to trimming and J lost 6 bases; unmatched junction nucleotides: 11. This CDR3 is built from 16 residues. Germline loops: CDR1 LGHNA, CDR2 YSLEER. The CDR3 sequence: CASSRVAGGAPNEQFF. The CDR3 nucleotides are TGCGCCAGCAGCCGAGTGGCGGGGGGCGCCCCCAATGAGCAGTTCTTC.

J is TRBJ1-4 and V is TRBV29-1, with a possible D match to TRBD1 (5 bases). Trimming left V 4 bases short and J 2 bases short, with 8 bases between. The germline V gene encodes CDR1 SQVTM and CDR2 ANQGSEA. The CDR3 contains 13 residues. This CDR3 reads CSVARQTNEKLFF. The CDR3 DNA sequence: TGCAGCGTTGCTAGACAGACTAATGAAAAACTGTTTTTT.

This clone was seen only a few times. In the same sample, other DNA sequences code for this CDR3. The CDR3 loop is CAWIPGYNEQFF. CDR3 DNA: TGTGCCTGGATTCCGGGATACAATGAGCAGTTCTTC. This chain joins TRBV30 and TRBJ2-1; weak D call: TRBD2 (5 bases). The V and J ends lost 4 bases and 4 bases respectively, with 8 bases between them. The V gene's germline CDR1 is GTSNPN and CDR2 SVGIG (reference sequence). This CDR3 has 12 amino acids.

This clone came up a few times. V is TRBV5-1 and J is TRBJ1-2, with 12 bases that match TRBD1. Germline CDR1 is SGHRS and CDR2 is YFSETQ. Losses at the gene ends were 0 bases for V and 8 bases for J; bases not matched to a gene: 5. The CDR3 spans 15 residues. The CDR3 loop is CASSLEGQGAEGYTF. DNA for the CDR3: TGCGCCAGCAGCTTGGAGGGACAGGGGGCGGAAGGCTACACCTTC.

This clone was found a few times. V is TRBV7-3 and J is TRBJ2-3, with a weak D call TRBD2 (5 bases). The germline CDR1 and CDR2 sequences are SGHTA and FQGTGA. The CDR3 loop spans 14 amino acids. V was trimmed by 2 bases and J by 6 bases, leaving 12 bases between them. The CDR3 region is CASSLDGVGDTQYF. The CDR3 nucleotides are TGTGCCAGCAGCTTAGACGGGGTTGGGGATACGCAGTATTTT.

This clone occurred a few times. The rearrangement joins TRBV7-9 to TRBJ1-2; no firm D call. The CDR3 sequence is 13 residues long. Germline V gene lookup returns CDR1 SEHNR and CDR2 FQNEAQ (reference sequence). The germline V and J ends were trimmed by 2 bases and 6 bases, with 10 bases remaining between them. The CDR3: CASSLQSLHGYTF. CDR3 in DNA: TGTGCCAGCAGCTTACAGTCCCTCCATGGCTACACCTTC.